The source of this TCR beta chain is a study of human thymus T cells. Thymus specimens were resections from corrective heart surgery. Donors were healthy Finnish babies undergoing corrective operations for congenital heart defects. Only in-frame clones appear in the TCRdb table, and some are missing; sequencing was by immunoSEQ multiplex PCR. The table records some 80,000 clones, about 96% of them present only once. Germline V gene data show CDR1 as SGDLS and CDR2 as YYNGEE. The length of the CDR3 is 15 residues. With 4 bases removed from V and 5 bases from J, the gap between germline ends came to 19 bases. The study, taken as a whole, reports: Related research described strongly overlapping thymic repertoires in unrelated people.

This clone was detected only once. Its specificity is unknown. The sequence was obtained from a boy younger than two with a congenital heart defect but otherwise immunologically healthy. The V call is TRBV9, the J call TRBJ2-7, with D possibly TRBD2 on 7 matching bases. Sequencing used thymus tissue. The CDR3 protein is CASSPRGGGVHEQYF. CDR3 DNA: TGTGCCAGCAGCCCCAGGGGAGGGGGGGTACACGAGCAGTACTTC.